This TCR beta chain was sequenced for a study of T cell responses to AZD1222 COVID-19 vaccine. In the study overall: Second-dose schedules of about 4 or about 12 weeks were combined. Broader study findings: In all cases, repertoires were sampled only after the peak T cell response.

Measured with immunoSEQ multiplex PCR; TCRdb has only the in-frame clones, and not every one. The data hold more than 85,000 clones, with approximately 88% observed a single time. This clone was counted ten times or more. Its specificity is not known. The sequencing here drew on peripheral blood, taken on day 0 of AZD1222 vaccination. This TCR derives from an adult in good health.

The CDR3 nucleotides are TGTGCCAGCAGCCTTGGGGGTTATGGCTACACCTTC. Its translation: CASSLGGYGYTF. V and J are TRBV6-5 and TRBJ1-2; the D gene is possibly TRBD1 (5 bases). The CDR3 covers 12 residues. From germline, CDR1 is MNHEY and CDR2 SVGAGI. The V end lost 6 bases, the J end lost 5 bases, and 10 bases lay between the germline ends.